The 18 T cell receptor beta chains reported below all come from one sample, sequenced in a study of CD8+ T cells in alopecia areata (dated by TCRdb to 2016 to 2019). The library came from the immunoSEQ multiplex PCR assay. RNA was extracted from all samples and reverse transcribed into cDNA, which served as template for TCR sequencing. As stored in TCRdb, this immuneACCESS dataset retains in-frame rearrangements with V and J assigned. A fraction of the clones does not appear; measured against another copy, unresolved V genes explain less than half of the discrepancy, and the remainder lacks a known reason. Within this sample are around 290,000 clones, with roughly 60% of them counted one time only. The ten largest account for approximately 2% of the sample. The sample's time point label, in plain terms: roughly 24 weeks on oral tofacitinib. This specimen's treatment or condition label, per the study, means: oral pan-JAK inhibitor, 5-10 mg twice daily.

Sequenced here: CD4+ T cells sorted from blood, sampled at week 24, from a patient treated with tofacitinib. The receptors stem from a human donor with alopecia areata.

The J gene is TRBJ2-1, the V gene TRBV18; the D gene is possibly TRBD2 (5 bases). Trimming removed 3 bases at V and 6 bases at J, with 15 bases between. CDR1 is KGHSH, CDR2 LQKENI, per germline. There are 15 residues in the CDR3. For the CDR3, the DNA is TGTGCCAGCTCACCTCCGGGGTCCCCGGGCAATGAGCAGTTCTTC. The encoded protein is CASSPPGSPGNEQFF.

The gene calls are TRBV29-1 and TRBJ2-5, with D perhaps given as TRBD1 or TRBD2 (7 bases each). Germline V gene lookup returns CDR1 SQVTM and CDR2 ANQGSEA. The CDR3 runs to 13 residues. Trimming pared 4 bases from V and 4 bases from J, leaving 13 bases between. Written as DNA, the CDR3 is TGCAGCGTTGCCCAGGGGGGGTTAGAGACCCAGTACTTC. This sequence encodes CSVAQGGLETQYF. Complete variable domain (other parts from reference TRBV29-1 and TRBJ2-5): SAVISQKPSRDICQRGTSLTIQCQVDSQVTMMFWYRQQPGQSLTLIATANQGSEATYESGFVIDKFPISRPNLTFSTLTVSNMSPEDSSIYLCSVAQGGLETQYFGPGTRLLVL.

With respect to this clone: An end of the junction does not agree with germline; a read error may underlie this. The chain has TRBV30 and TRBJ2-1; weak D call: TRBD2 (6 bases). Germline CDR1 GTSNPN, CDR2 SVGIG (reference sequence). CDR3 length: 12 residues. The CDR3 protein is CAWSVQAGPRIF. In DNA, the CDR3 is TGTGCCTGGAGTGTACAAGCGGGCCCAAGGATCTTC.

V usage is TRBV27 and J usage is TRBJ1-1, with a weak D call TRBD1 (6 bases). Trimming left V 8 bases short and J 4 bases short, with 23 bases between. The V gene's germline CDR1 is MNHEY and CDR2 SMNVEV (reference sequence). The CDR3 is made up of 16 amino acids. The CDR3 bases are TGTGCCAGCCTTCGACTAACAGGGATTGGAGCCACTGAAGCTTTCTTT. Residues: CASLRLTGIGATEAFF.

The V call is TRBV29-1, the J call TRBJ2-7, with 9 bases fitting TRBD1. The CDR3 contains 12 residues. V gave up 7 bases and J gave up 8 bases; unmatched junction bases: 9. Germline-derived CDR1 and CDR2 are SQVTM and ANQGSEA. CDR3 nucleotides: TGCAGCGCCGAAGGGACAGGGTCGAAGCAGTACTTC. It specifies CSAEGTGSKQYF.

V gene TRBV25-1 combines with J gene TRBJ1-6; weak D call: TRBD1 (5 bases). Germline assignment: CDR1 MGHDK and CDR2 SYGVNS. The length of the CDR3 is 14 residues. Trimming removed 3 bases at V and 4 bases at J, with 7 bases between. CDR3 sequence reads: CASSDGGYNSPLHF. DNA for the CDR3: TGTGCCAGCAGTGACGGGGGTTATAATTCACCCCTCCACTTT.

The V call is TRBV18, the J call TRBJ2-7; 9 nucleotides line up with TRBD1. In germline, CDR1 is KGHSH, CDR2 LQKENI. Trimming at V came to 4 bases and at J to 1 base, leaving 2 bases not matched to a gene. The CDR3 runs to 14 residues. As DNA, the CDR3 is TGTGCCAGCTCACTCGGACAGGGGTCCTACGAGCAGTACTTC. This gives the protein CASSLGQGSYEQYF.

This clone was detected once. The chain recombines TRBV5-1 with TRBJ1-1; D remains ambiguous. With 5 bases removed from V and 0 bases from J, the gap between germline ends came to 20 bases. Per germline, CDR1 SGHRS and CDR2 YFSETQ. This CDR3 comprises 17 residues. This CDR3 reads CASSPAGLGLMNTEAFF. The CDR3, as DNA: TGCGCCAGCAGTCCGGCGGGGTTGGGCCTCATGAACACTGAAGCTTTCTTT.

The chain joins TRBV6-5 to TRBJ1-2; 8 nucleotides line up with TRBD1. CDR1 and CDR2 (germline): MNHEY, SVGAGI. After removal of 6 bases from V and 9 bases from J, the junction contained 15 bases not matched to a gene. This CDR3 is 15 amino acids long. CDR3 residues: CASRPPGQAFYRYTF. The CDR3 nucleotides read TGTGCCAGCAGACCTCCGGGACAGGCTTTTTATCGCTACACCTTC.

This chain uses TRBV5-1 with TRBJ2-7; TRBD1 agrees at 9 bases. This CDR3 has 14 residues. Trimming at V came to 3 bases and at J to 3 bases, leaving 4 bases not matched to a gene. The germline V gene has CDR1 SGHRS and CDR2 YFSETQ. The CDR3, as DNA: TGCGCCAGCAGCTCCGGGACAGGGAACTACGAGCAGTACTTC. It is translated as CASSSGTGNYEQYF.

CDR3: CAWSVEWAGGLRNEQFF. CDR3 DNA sequence: TGTGCCTGGAGTGTTGAATGGGCGGGGGGCCTTAGGAATGAGCAGTTCTTC. The chain employs TRBV30 and TRBJ2-1; 8 nucleotides align to TRBD2. J lost 7 bases, V lost 0 bases, and 14 bases had no gene match. Germline assignment: CDR1 GTSNPN and CDR2 SVGIG (reference sequence). This CDR3 spans 17 amino acids. Variable domain in full (rest from reference TRBV30 and TRBJ2-1): SQTIHQWPATLVQPVGSPLSLECTVEGTSNPNLYWYRQAAGRGLQLLFYSVGIGQISSEVPQNLSASRPQDRQFILSSKKLLLSDSGFYLCAWSVEWAGGLRNEQFFGPGTRLTVL.

V is TRBV7-9 and J is TRBJ1-2, with a possible D match to TRBD1 (5 bases). V was trimmed by 4 bases and J by 0 bases, leaving 12 bases between them. Germline CDR1 and CDR2: SEHNR and FQNEAQ (reference sequence). This CDR3 spans 15 amino acids. The CDR3: CASSSGTATNYGYTF. CDR3 coding DNA: TGTGCCAGCAGCTCAGGGACGGCTACTAACTATGGCTACACCTTC.

The chain couples TRBV30 to TRBJ1-2; D is uncertain. Germline V gene lookup returns CDR1 GTSNPN and CDR2 SVGIG (reference sequence). Trimming cost V 3 bases and J 1 base, with 15 bases left between them. The CDR3 is 15 residues long. The CDR3 DNA follows: TGTGCCTGGAGCCCCAGCCGGACGGTTAACTATGGCTACACCTTC. Encoded protein: CAWSPSRTVNYGYTF.

A word on this clone: One end of the junction varies from germline; a read error may be responsible. The rearrangement links TRBV7-7 to TRBJ2-1, with 10 nucleotides matching TRBD2. The germline V gene encodes CDR1 SSHAT and CDR2 FNYEAQ (reference sequence). CDR3 length equals 15 residues. Written as DNA, the CDR3 is TGTGCTAGCAGCTCGGGACTAGCGAGGATACATGAGCAGTTCTTC. It yields the protein CASSSGLARIHEQFF. The full variable domain, completed using reference TRBV7-7 and TRBJ2-1, is GAGVSQSPRYKVTKRGQDVTLRCDPISSHATLYWYQQALGQGPEFLTYFNYEAQPDKSGLPSDRFSAERPEGSISTLTIQRTEQRDSAMYRCASSSGLARIHEQFFGPGTRLTVL.

CDR3 DNA sequence: TGTGCCAGTAGTATAGTGGAGAATGAGCAGTTCTTC. It is translated as CASSIVENEQFF. This chain uses TRBV19 with TRBJ2-1; D unclear. The germline V gene encodes CDR1 LNHDA and CDR2 SQIVND (reference sequence). This CDR3 contains 12 residues. V gave up 1 base and J gave up 7 bases, with 5 bases separating them.

This clone was seen just once. At one end the junction does not follow the germline gene, possibly because of a read error. The CDR3 loop is CASSPLWADTQYF. The CDR3 DNA is TGCGCCAGTAGCCCCCTTTGGGCAGATACGCAGTATTTT. V usage is TRBV4-1 and J usage is TRBJ2-3; D is undetermined. Looked up from germline, CDR1 is MGHRA and CDR2 is YSYEKL. The CDR3 length is 13 residues.

About this clone itself: Germline is not matched at one junction end, which may reflect a read error. The rearrangement joins TRBV30 to TRBJ1-1; no firm D call. The germline V gene has CDR1 GTSNPN and CDR2 SVGIG (reference sequence). The CDR3 totals 13 residues. DNA of the CDR3: TGTGCCTGGAGTGTACTCATGAAGACTGAAGCTTTCTTT. This sequence encodes CAWSVLMKTEAFF.

V usage is TRBV7-2 and J usage is TRBJ2-5; 7 nucleotides align to TRBD2. V lost 4 bases to trimming and J lost 2 bases; unmatched junction nucleotides: 4. CDR3 size: 14 residues. Germline values: CDR1 SGHTA, CDR2 FQGNSA. The CDR3 reads CASSSRGDQETQYF. The CDR3 region has the DNA TGTGCCAGCAGCTCACGGGGGGATCAAGAGACCCAGTACTTC.